These 22 T cell receptor beta chains originate from one sample sequenced in a study of OX40 agonist ivuxolimab in advanced cancers. Method: immunoSEQ multiplex PCR; TCRdb's copy keeps in-frame clones and lacks some. The table has around 35,000 clones, 81% seen once. Material: CD4+ or CD8+ T cells sorted from blood, obtained in a trial of the OX40 agonist ivuxolimab. The source of these receptors is an adult with an advanced solid tumor such as melanoma, head and neck, liver or kidney cancer.

This rearrangement joins TRBV9 to TRBJ1-4; a weak D match, TRBD1 (5 bases). Trimming removed 6 bases from V and 4 bases from J, with 13 bases in between. CDR1 and CDR2 from the germline V gene are SGDLS and YYNGEE. This CDR3 spans 14 amino acids. CDR3 protein: CASNPGPINEKLFF. CDR3 DNA sequence: TGTGCCAGCAACCCGGGACCGATTAATGAAAAACTGTTTTTT. Supplemented by reference TRBV9 and TRBJ1-4, the full variable domain reads DSGVTQTPKHLITATGQRVTLRCSPRSGDLSVYWYQQSLDQGLQFLIQYYNGEERAKGNILERFSAQQFPDLHSELNLSSLELGDSALYFCASNPGPINEKLFFGSGTQLSVL.

This chain links TRBV28 with TRBJ1-1, with 7 bases that match TRBD1. Looked up from germline, CDR1 is MDHEN and CDR2 is SYDVKM. Losses at the gene ends were 3 bases for V and 6 bases for J; bases not matched to a gene: 10. The CDR3 runs to 15 residues. The CDR3 here is CASSFLSTGFSEAFF. The CDR3 DNA is TGTGCCAGCAGTTTTTTGTCGACAGGGTTCTCTGAAGCTTTCTTT.

The chain combines TRBV27 with TRBJ2-6; 7 positions agree with TRBD1. Trimming removed 6 bases from V and 9 bases from J; junction bases left unmatched: 5. Germline CDR1 MNHEY, CDR2 SMNVEV (reference sequence). The CDR3 covers 13 residues. CDR3 coding DNA: TGTGCCAGCAGCCCTGACAGGGTCAACGTCCTGACTTTC. Protein product: CASSPDRVNVLTF.

This clone was seen a single time. The genes are TRBV19 and TRBJ2-7, with TRBD2 as a possible D gene (6 bases). The V end lost 1 base, the J end lost 0 bases, and 16 bases lay between the germline ends. CDR3 size: 17 residues. The germline V gene encodes CDR1 LNHDA and CDR2 SQIVND (reference sequence). The chain's CDR3 is CASSIVGDWDFSYEQYF. The CDR3 DNA reads TGTGCCAGTAGTATAGTGGGTGATTGGGACTTCTCCTACGAGCAGTACTTC.

The chain couples TRBV19 to TRBJ2-3; D is perhaps TRBD2 (6 bases). The CDR3 runs 12 residues. The ends were cut back, 3 bases at V and 9 bases at J, with 10 bases in the middle. Germline CDR1 LNHDA, CDR2 SQIVND (reference sequence). CDR3 sequence reads: CASSIPSETQYF. CDR3 DNA sequence: TGTGCCAGTAGTATTCCTAGCGAAACGCAGTATTTT.

The J gene is TRBJ2-3, the V gene TRBV18; TRBD1 agrees at 8 bases. The CDR3 is made up of 15 amino acids. From germline, CDR1 is KGHSH and CDR2 LQKENI. V lost 5 bases and J lost 3; bases outside the gene matches: 7. The CDR3 sequence: CASSKDREGTDTQYF. The CDR3 DNA is TGTGCCAGCTCAAAGGACAGGGAAGGAACAGATACGCAGTATTTT.

The chain uses TRBV5-3 and TRBJ1-2, with D possibly being TRBD1 (5 bases). TRBV5-3 carries the ORF label, with uncertain function. The CDR3 extends over 13 amino acids. The V end was cut by 8 bases, the J end by 6 bases, with 17 bases between. The CDR3 is CASSLGGGNGYTF. The CDR3 region has the DNA TGTGCCAGCAGCCTTGGGGGAGGGAATGGCTACACCTTC.

This clone was seen more than once but under ten times. V and J are TRBV7-6 and TRBJ1-6; D gene ambiguous. The germline V gene has CDR1 SGHVS and CDR2 FNYEAQ. The CDR3 is 14 residues long. The V end lost 3 bases, the J end lost 7 bases, and 10 bases lay between the germline ends. CDR3 bases: TGTGCCAGCAGCTTCGGTCCTATCAATTCACCCCTCCACTTT. This sequence encodes CASSFGPINSPLHF.

The genes are TRBV11-2 and TRBJ1-1; TRBD1 matches 8 bases. CDR1 is SGHAT, CDR2 FQNNGV, per germline. This CDR3 has 14 amino acids. With V trimmed by 5 bases and J by 10 bases, 12 bases remained unmatched. CDR3 amino acids: CASSRGNGQGRAFF. Written as DNA, the CDR3 is TGTGCCAGCAGCCGAGGGAACGGACAGGGCAGAGCTTTCTTT.

The chain carries TRBV7-3 and TRBJ2-7; no reliable D call. The germline V gene encodes CDR1 SGHTA and CDR2 FQGTGA. The CDR3 loop spans 13 amino acids. The V end was cut by 2 bases, the J end by 4 bases, with 9 bases between. The CDR3 region is CASSLAVRYEQYF. CDR3 bases: TGTGCCAGCAGCTTAGCAGTAAGGTACGAGCAGTACTTC.

The genes are TRBV6-5 and TRBJ2-2; 7 bases line up with TRBD1. V lost 5 bases, J lost 1 base, and 4 bases stayed unmatched. The CDR3 length is 15 residues. From germline, CDR1 is MNHEY and CDR2 SVGAGI. The CDR3 here is CASSRRQGNTGELFF. The CDR3 nucleotides are TGTGCCAGCAGTAGAAGACAGGGGAACACCGGGGAGCTGTTTTTT.

The genes are TRBV7-8 and TRBJ2-4, with D perhaps matching TRBD1 (6 bases). Trimming stripped 4 bases from V and 4 bases from J, with 14 bases between. This CDR3 has 15 amino acids. From germline, CDR1 is SGHVS and CDR2 FQNEAQ. CDR3 coding DNA: TGTGCCAGCAGCTCAACCGGGACACTGAAAAACATTCAGTACTTC. Encoded protein: CASSSTGTLKNIQYF.

The J gene is TRBJ2-1, the V gene TRBV19, with D maybe TRBD2 (5 bases). Germline assignment: CDR1 LNHDA and CDR2 SQIVND (reference sequence). This CDR3 is 13 amino acids long. V lost 5 bases to trimming and J lost 3 bases, with 8 bases between them. CDR3 coding DNA: TGTGCCAGTAGTCAAAGCGGCTACAATGAGCAGTTCTTC. Translation: CASSQSGYNEQFF.

The chain links TRBV5-1 to TRBJ2-3; D could derive from TRBD1 or TRBD2 (5 bases each). The V end lost 6 bases, the J end lost 5 bases, and 16 bases lay between the germline ends. CDR1 is SGHRS, CDR2 YFSETQ, per germline. The CDR3 runs to 14 residues. The CDR3 nucleotides read TGCGCCAGCAAACCTCTCAGGGCGGGAGATACGCAGTATTTT. Protein product: CASKPLRAGDTQYF.

The chain combines TRBV5-1 with TRBJ1-2; D gene uncertain. The CDR3 totals 13 residues. The germline V and J ends were trimmed by 0 bases and 5 bases, with 8 bases remaining between them. The germline gives CDR1 SGHRS, CDR2 YFSETQ. The DNA of the CDR3 is TGCGCCAGCAGCTTGGACTACGCGTATGGCTACACCTTC. As protein: CASSLDYAYGYTF.

This clone was seen just once. The sample holds other DNA sequences that translate to the same CDR3. The chain joins TRBV6-6 to TRBJ2-7; 11 bases are shared with TRBD2. Trimming cost V 8 bases and J 0 bases; bases outside gene matches: 3. Germline-derived CDR1 and CDR2 are MNHNY and SVGAGI (reference sequence). This CDR3 comprises 14 residues. The CDR3 DNA is TGTGCCAGCGGAGGGACTAGCGGCTCCTACGAGCAGTACTTC. Translated, it gives CASGGTSGSYEQYF.

This clone was detected a few times. V and J are TRBV10-3 and TRBJ2-5, with 7 bases fitting TRBD2. Losses at the gene ends were 3 bases for V and 2 bases for J; bases not matched to a gene: 3. Germline-derived CDR1 and CDR2 are ENHRY and SYGVKD. This CDR3 has 14 amino acids. CDR3 coding DNA: TGTGCCATCAGTGATGCTAGCGGACAAGAGACCCAGTACTTC. Translating gives CAISDASGQETQYF.

The chain recombines TRBV7-2 with TRBJ2-1; D uncertain. Trimming took off 5 bases at V and 6 bases at J, with 17 bases between the two ends. The CDR3 totals 15 residues. Per germline, CDR1 SGHTA and CDR2 FQGNSA. For the CDR3, the DNA is TGTGCCAGCAGCCCGGACGCAATCAGCTCCAATGAGCAGTTCTTC. This translates into CASSPDAISSNEQFF.

Judged by abundance, this clone is medium-sized. Other DNA sequences in the sample encode the same CDR3. The chain joins TRBV28 to TRBJ1-1; no firm D call. CDR3 size: 12 residues. Germline CDR1 MDHEN, CDR2 SYDVKM. The V and J ends lost 6 bases and 4 bases respectively, with 9 bases between them. Written as DNA, the CDR3 is TGTGCCAGCAGACGCAGCCCCACTGAAGCTTTCTTT. Amino acids: CASRRSPTEAFF.

CDR3 coding DNA: TGTGCCAGCAGAACTACCCCTACAGGGGACTACGAGCAGTACTTC. This codes for CASRTTPTGDYEQYF. The chain is built from TRBV5-5 and TRBJ2-7; 7 nucleotides agree with TRBD1. V shed 5 bases and J 3 bases; nucleotides not matched to a gene: 11. This CDR3 comprises 15 residues. Germline assignment: CDR1 SGHKS and CDR2 YYEKEE (reference sequence). The full variable domain, completed using reference TRBV5-5 and TRBJ2-7, is DAGVTQSPTHLIKTRGQQVTLRCSPISGHKSVSWYQQVLGQGPQFIFQYYEKEERGRGNFPDRFSARQFPNYSSELNVNALLLGDSALYLCASRTTPTGDYEQYFGPGTRLTVT.

The rearrangement uses TRBV4-2 and TRBJ1-5, with a possible D match to TRBD1 (6 bases). Trimming shortened V by 3 bases and J by 7 bases, and 13 bases separated the two germline ends. CDR1 and CDR2 from the germline V gene are LGHNA and YNFKEQ. This CDR3 spans 14 amino acids. CDR3 sequence (DNA): TGTGCCAGCAGCCACGCCGGACAGAACCAGCCCCAGCATTTT. This sequence encodes CASSHAGQNQPQHF.

This sequence joins TRBV7-2 and TRBJ2-6; no clear D gene. V lost 0 bases, J lost 4 bases, and 4 bases lay in between. The CDR3 sequence is 14 residues long. The V gene's germline CDR1 is SGHTA and CDR2 FQGNSA. DNA for the CDR3: TGTGCCAGCAGCTTAGCGAGAGGGGCCAACGTCCTGACTTTC. Translated: CASSLARGANVLTF.